The present T cell receptor (beta chain) was sequenced within a study of PD-L1 blockade in urothelial cancer. Germline V CDR1 and CDR2: GTSNPN, SVGIG (reference sequence). Losses at the gene ends were 0 bases for V and 4 bases for J; bases not matched to a gene: 5. The CDR3 loop spans 14 amino acids. Study observations and caveats: Below-median blood TCR clonality before treatment forecast better survival.

As to time point: peripheral blood 6 weeks after treatment start. Produced via immunoSEQ multiplex PCR; TCRdb's table is partial and in-frame only. The data show 95,000 to 150,000 clones, roughly 82% seen once. The count of this clone is one. What it recognizes is unknown. The TCR sequence derives from a man aged 50-59 years with urothelial cancer. The V call is TRBV30, the J call TRBJ2-5; TRBD2 matches 7 bases. The sample here was PBMCs, taken around atezolizumab (anti-PD-L1) treatment. CDR3 sequence (DNA): TGTGCCTGGAGTGTCGGGGGGACGGTAGAGACCCAGTACTTC. It encodes CAWSVGGTVETQYF.